This TCR beta chain appears in the sequencing data of a study of human CD8 memory T cell subsets. In each subset, RNA was taken from duplicate vials, each of under 180,000 sorted CD8+ T cells. UMI-labeled 5' RACE produced the TCR beta libraries. As processed by the authors: Every TCR beta library contained from approximately 3,000 to 20,000 functional CDR3 beta clonotypes. Each CDR3 protein gets one entry in TCRdb, which reprocessed the 5' RACE reads and gives no DNA. Here the V and J calls rest on TCRdb's processing, not on the authors' analysis. The sample shows about 18,000 distinct CDR3 sequences, and 5.4% sits with its ten largest clones. The sample was CD8+ T cells from PBMCs. The receptor was derived from a human donor in good health.

The CDR3 region is CASSRRTGPEADTQYF. The chain couples TRBV4-1 to TRBJ2-3; TCRdb's D call, TRBD1, is unchecked because there is no DNA. This CDR3 contains 16 residues. Germline CDR1 reads MGHRA; CDR2 reads YSYEKL.